This TCR beta chain was captured by sequencing in a study of T cells after yellow fever vaccination. Study-wide findings and caveats: Researchers noted that a small share of clonotypes showed up in both CD4 and CD8 compartments. Contaminating bulk clonotypes could be abundant in FACS-sorted repertoires. A secondary response was less intense yet reached its peak sooner, at day 5 versus 15.

UMIs were added to TCR cDNA along with a universal primer site when it was made by 5'RACE template switching. TCRdb reprocessed the 5' RACE reads with MiXCR, giving one entry per CDR3 protein. There are about 300,000 distinct CDR3 sequences in the sample; less than 9.5% occur only once, and over 3% lies in the top ten. In this sample, this clonotype turned up a few times. Its antigen is not identified. The V end was cut by 1 base, the J end by 7 bases, with 13 bases between. The CDR3 has 14 amino acids. Germline V lookup: CDR1 MDHEN, CDR2 SYDVKM. The receptor comes from a man younger than 35 who received the YFV17D yellow fever vaccine. This chain connects TRBV28 to TRBJ1-1; possible D gene TRBD1, 6 bases. The sample consisted of CD4+ T cells sorted from PBMCs, taken 5 days after the yellow fever booster vaccination. The CDR3 loop is CASSLSSGALEAFF. CDR3 coding DNA: TGTGCCAGCAGTTTATCCTCAGGGGCCCTTGAAGCTTTCTTT.